A selection of T cell receptor beta chains follows, all from one sample in a study of T-cell reconstitution after alpha-beta-depleted transplantation in children. TCRdb reprocessed the PCR reads via MiXCR and lists one record per CDR3 protein. The table lists a few hundred thousand distinct CDR3 sequences, around 9.1% of them singletons. This specimen was PBMCs, taken before TCRalphabeta/CD19-depleted stem cell transplant. Every receptor here comes from a boy in the first two years of life with acute myeloid leukemia, due to receive a stem cell transplant. Each CDR3 is given with its conserved first and last residue. The D gene is left open where the match is weak. Size is omitted from some rows. Given values are once, few, many or a class for expanded clones.

d_gene: -
j_gene: TRBJ1-1
v_gene: TRBV24-1
abundance: many
CDR3aa: CATSDGSRTEAFF
CDR3nt: TGTGCCACCAGTGATGGGTCGAGGACTGAAGCTTTCTTT

d_gene: TRBD1
j_gene: TRBJ2-1
v_gene: TRBV25-1
abundance: many
CDR3aa: CASSEDRVIWNEQFF
CDR3nt: TGTGCCAGCAGTGAGGACAGGGTTATTTGGAATGAGCAGTTCTTC

d_gene: -
j_gene: TRBJ1-4
v_gene: TRBV4-3
abundance: many
CDR3aa: CASSQLPTGEKLFF
CDR3nt: TGCGCCAGCAGCCAATTGCCGACAGGCGAAAAACTGTTTTTT

d_gene: -
j_gene: TRBJ2-5
v_gene: TRBV12-3/TRBV12-4
abundance: many
CDR3aa: CASTLWGHGETQYF
CDR3nt: TGTGCCAGCACCCTCTGGGGGCATGGGGAGACCCAGTACTTC

d_gene: -
j_gene: TRBJ2-1
v_gene: TRBV3-1
abundance: few
CDR3aa: CASSPTLGNEQFF
CDR3nt: TGTGCCAGCAGCCCGACTTTGGGGAATGAGCAGTTCTTC

d_gene: TRBD2
j_gene: TRBJ2-7
v_gene: TRBV7-9
abundance: many
CDR3aa: CASSLTSGASYEQYF
CDR3nt: TGTGCCAGCAGCTTAACTAGCGGGGCCTCCTACGAGCAGTACTTC

d_gene: TRBD1
j_gene: TRBJ2-5
v_gene: TRBV4-3
abundance: many
CDR3aa: CASSQGQGRDETQYF
CDR3nt: TGCGCCAGCAGCCAGGGACAGGGAAGAGATGAGACCCAGTACTTC

d_gene: -
j_gene: TRBJ2-7
v_gene: TRBV20-1
abundance: many
CDR3aa: CSATGHSYEQYF
CDR3nt: TGCAGTGCCACCGGGCACTCCTACGAGCAGTACTTC

d_gene: TRBD2
j_gene: TRBJ2-3
v_gene: TRBV12-3/TRBV12-4
abundance: many
CDR3aa: CASSAGLANTQYF
CDR3nt: TGTGCCAGCAGTGCGGGACTAGCCAATACGCAGTATTTT

d_gene: -
j_gene: TRBJ1-1
v_gene: TRBV7-8
abundance: -
CDR3aa: CASSFGDFRTEAFF
CDR3nt: TGTGCCAGCAGCTTCGGGGATTTTAGGACTGAAGCTTTCTTT

d_gene: TRBD1
j_gene: TRBJ2-1
v_gene: TRBV2
abundance: many
CDR3aa: CASSPGTGSYNEQFF
CDR3nt: TGTGCCAGCAGCCCCGGGACAGGGTCATACAATGAGCAGTTCTTC

d_gene: TRBD2
j_gene: TRBJ2-1
v_gene: TRBV6-5
abundance: many
CDR3aa: CASSYSRLAGFNEQFF
CDR3nt: TGTGCCAGCAGTTACAGTCGGCTAGCGGGATTCAATGAGCAGTTCTTC

d_gene: -
j_gene: TRBJ1-1
v_gene: TRBV7-9
abundance: many
CDR3aa: CASSLSQTEAFF
CDR3nt: TGTGCCAGCAGCTTATCCCAGACTGAAGCTTTCTTT

d_gene: -
j_gene: TRBJ2-1
v_gene: TRBV5-1
abundance: many
CDR3aa: CASSFWTDNEQFF
CDR3nt: TGCGCCAGCAGCTTTTGGACAGATAATGAGCAGTTCTTC

d_gene: -
j_gene: TRBJ1-1
v_gene: TRBV5-1
abundance: many
CDR3aa: CASSLYGTEAFF
CDR3nt: TGCGCCAGCAGCTTGTATGGCACTGAAGCTTTCTTT

d_gene: -
j_gene: TRBJ2-4
v_gene: TRBV12-3/TRBV12-4
abundance: -
CDR3aa: CASSPPAGRSKNIQYF
CDR3nt: TGTGCCAGCAGTCCACCAGCGGGCCGATCCAAAAACATTCAGTACTTC

d_gene: TRBD2
j_gene: TRBJ2-1
v_gene: TRBV20-1
abundance: -
CDR3aa: CSARDPRTSGRRIYLYNEQFF
CDR3nt: TGCAGTGCTAGAGACCCCCGGACTAGCGGGAGGAGGATATACCTGTACAATGAGCAGTTCTTC

d_gene: TRBD1
j_gene: TRBJ2-5
v_gene: TRBV20-1
abundance: many
CDR3aa: CSAPGTGDQTQYF
CDR3nt: TGCAGTGCCCCCGGGACAGGGGATCAGACCCAGTACTTC

d_gene: TRBD2
j_gene: TRBJ2-1
v_gene: TRBV6-2/TRBV6-3
abundance: many
CDR3aa: CASSYSTLAGDYEQFF
CDR3nt: TGTGCCAGCAGTTACTCGACCCTAGCGGGAGATTATGAGCAGTTCTTC

d_gene: -
j_gene: TRBJ2-1
v_gene: TRBV5-4
abundance: few
CDR3aa: CASSLTSLDEQFF
CDR3nt: TGTGCCAGCAGCTTAACTAGCCTCGATGAGCAGTTCTTC

d_gene: TRBD2
j_gene: TRBJ2-5
v_gene: TRBV5-5
abundance: many
CDR3aa: CASSFPWTSRETQYF
CDR3nt: TGTGCCAGCAGCTTTCCTTGGACTAGCCGGGAGACCCAGTACTTC

d_gene: -
j_gene: TRBJ1-5
v_gene: TRBV4-3
abundance: many
CDR3aa: CASSQDRQIGNQPQHF
CDR3nt: TGCGCCAGCAGCCAAGATCGCCAGATTGGCAATCAGCCCCAGCATTTT

d_gene: TRBD1
j_gene: TRBJ1-3
v_gene: TRBV6-1
abundance: -
CDR3aa: CASSATGTGGNTIYF
CDR3nt: TGTGCCAGCAGTGCTACCGGGACAGGGGGAAACACCATATATTTT